This TCR beta chain is from a study of long-term antiretroviral therapy in people with HIV. General study results and limits: Controls had broader CDR3 length ranges than HIV repertoires did. Pre-ART clonal expansions dominated every time point's repertoire.

With survey level as its setting, the immunoSEQ assay was v3.0. Assay: immunoSEQ multiplex PCR; the TCRdb copy retains only in-frame clones and omits some. The data contain 30,000 or so clones, less than 90% of them singletons. V was shortened by 0 bases and J by 5 bases, with 11 bases between the two germline ends. This CDR3 has 14 residues. Germline CDR1 is SGHRS and CDR2 is YFSETQ. A note on this clone: Its target is not known.

The TCR comes from a man in his late teens or twenties with HIV. V gene TRBV5-1 combines with J gene TRBJ1-1, with D maybe TRBD1 (5 bases). This sample comprised unsorted PBMCs, obtained 0.4 years after starting antiretroviral therapy. DNA for the CDR3: TGCGCCAGCAGCTTGGTTCAGGGAAGGACTGAAGCTTTCTTT. This codes for CASSLVQGRTEAFF.